This TCR beta chain originates from a study of beta chain features in type 1 diabetes. The wider study: The samples had around 100 million sorted cells examined in all. Whole-study findings and limits: The question left open here concerned HLA type influencing TCRB rearrangement.

As to this clone: Its matching antigen is unknown. The sample carries other DNA sequences with the same CDR3.

The sequenced template was cDNA made from the entire isolated RNA. It was found that naive, central memory and regulatory T cell samples averaged about 3.57 million reads. TCRdb's table, derived via immunoSEQ multiplex PCR, lists solely in-frame clones and lacks some. The sample has hundreds of thousands of clones, 11% seen once. The CDR3 is 14 amino acids. Trimming pared 1 base from V and 0 bases from J, leaving 7 bases between. Germline V lookup: CDR1 MDHEN, CDR2 SYDVKM. The genes are TRBV28 and TRBJ2-7; D gene unclear. The material sequenced was naive CD4+ T cells from blood. This receptor was obtained from a woman aged 25 to 39 in good health. The CDR3 DNA reads as TGTGCCAGCAGTTTATCGGGTTCCTCCTACGAGCAGTACTTC. Translation gives CASSLSGSSYEQYF.